A single sample gave rise to the 12 T cell receptor beta chains below, sequenced in a study of response to subunit inactivated influenza vaccine. One entry per CDR3 protein, called by TCRdb with MiXCR from the RT-PCR reads. This table has some 150,000 distinct CDR3 sequences, more than 10% appearing once. These data were also filed under a second study, of T cells expressing NK-cell markers. That work adds: UMIs accompanied the 5'RACE template switching by which TCR beta cDNA was made.

Sample: CD8+ T cells sorted from PBMCs, taken approximately 12 days after vaccination. These receptors all stem from a man aged 50 to 60 who received an inactivated influenza vaccine.

The chain carries TRBV20-1 and TRBJ2-6; D remains ambiguous. Germline-derived CDR1 and CDR2 are DFQATT and SNEGSKA (reference sequence). V shed 0 bases and J shed 0 bases, with 9 bases lying between them. The CDR3 has 16 residues. The CDR3 sequence: CSARDPYSSGANVLTF. The CDR3 bases are TGCAGTGCTAGAGATCCATACAGCTCTGGGGCCAACGTCCTGACTTTC.

This chain's CDR3 is CASSQDFRTDEAFF. CDR3 DNA: TGCGCCAGCAGCCAAGATTTTCGGACAGACGAAGCTTTCTTT. The chain uses TRBV4-1 and TRBJ1-1; TRBD1 is a possible D gene (6 bases). Trimming took 0 bases from V and 8 from J, leaving 13 bases between them. The CDR3 is 14 residues long. The germline V gene has CDR1 MGHRA and CDR2 YSYEKL.

This clonotype was picked up many times. The CDR3 protein is CASSIGLAGDWGNEQFF. CDR3 nucleotides: TGTGCCAGCAGTATAGGACTAGCGGGAGACTGGGGTAATGAGCAGTTCTTC. V usage is TRBV28 and J usage is TRBJ2-1; 13 bases line up with TRBD2. CDR1 is MDHEN, CDR2 SYDVKM, per germline. The CDR3 is 17 amino acids. V was clipped by 5 bases and J by 7 bases; unmatched bases: 11.

The chain couples TRBV7-9 to TRBJ1-2, with D hard to call. CDR1 and CDR2 (germline): SEHNR, FQNEAQ (reference sequence). V lost 6 bases and J 2 bases, leaving 10 bases between the germline ends. The CDR3 is made up of 13 amino acids. In DNA, the CDR3 is TGTGCCAGCAGACCGTCCGAGAACTATGGCTACACCTTC. Encoded protein: CASRPSENYGYTF.

The chain combines TRBV12-3 or TRBV12-4 with TRBJ2-5, with TRBD1 matching 8 bases. The CDR3 runs to 15 residues. Trimming took 2 bases from V and 3 from J; bases not matched to a gene: 5. The DNA of the CDR3 is TGTGCCAGCAGTTTAATTGGACAGGGTAAAGAGACCCAGTACTTC. Its translation is CASSLIGQGKETQYF.

V is TRBV13 and J is TRBJ1-3; D is unresolved. Germline-derived CDR1 and CDR2 are PRHDT and FYEKMQ (reference sequence). This CDR3 has 14 amino acids. Between the trimmed V and J ends, which lost 2 bases and 3 bases, there was a span of 8 bases. CDR3 in amino acids: CASSLRTDGNTIYF. The CDR3 bases are TGTGCCAGCAGCTTAAGAACAGATGGAAACACCATATATTTT.

This clonotype has a handful of counts. V and J are TRBV4-1 and TRBJ2-7; the D gene is possibly TRBD1 (5 bases). The CDR3 is made up of 14 amino acids. Per the germline V gene, CDR1 is MGHRA and CDR2 is YSYEKL. V lost 3 bases and J 0 bases, leaving 9 bases between the germline ends. CDR3 nucleotide sequence: TGCGCCAGCAGCCAGAAGACAGTCTCCTACGAGCAGTACTTC. As protein: CASSQKTVSYEQYF.

This clonotype has only a few counts. The gene calls are TRBV11-2 and TRBJ2-1, with a tentative D call TRBD2 (6 bases). The V end was cut by 5 bases, the J end by 0 bases, with 11 bases between. CDR1 SGHAT and CDR2 FQNNGV come from the germline V gene. The CDR3 has 15 residues. CDR3 sequence reads: CASSPGLSSYNEQFF. DNA of the CDR3: TGTGCCAGCAGCCCCGGACTAAGCTCCTACAATGAGCAGTTCTTC.

This clonotype was observed a handful of times. The chain joins TRBV6-2 or TRBV6-3 to TRBJ1-4, with 10 bases identical to TRBD1. The CDR3 is made up of 19 amino acids. With V trimmed by 0 bases and J by 0 bases, 7 bases remained unmatched. The germline V gene has CDR1 MNHEY and CDR2 SVGEGT. CDR3 amino acids: CASSYSTGTGAATNEKLFF. The CDR3 region has the DNA TGTGCCAGCAGTTACTCAACCGGGACAGGGGCTGCAACTAATGAAAAACTGTTTTTT.

This clonotype has a handful of counts. The chain has TRBV27 and TRBJ2-3, with D unclear. The CDR3 contains 14 residues. The V gene's germline CDR1 is MNHEY and CDR2 SMNVEV (reference sequence). V lost 5 bases and J lost 4, with 13 bases in between. The CDR3, as DNA: TGTGCCAGCAGTCCGAAGACGAATCCAGATACGCAGTATTTT. It encodes CASSPKTNPDTQYF.

J is TRBJ2-1 and V is TRBV12-3 or TRBV12-4; 11 bases align to TRBD2. V dropped 3 bases and J dropped 5; count of bases not matched to a gene: 0. The CDR3 sequence is 14 residues long. This CDR3 is CASSFSGGDNEQFF. CDR3 bases: TGTGCCAGCAGTTTTAGCGGGGGGGACAATGAGCAGTTCTTC.

This sequence joins TRBV27 and TRBJ1-2; TRBD1 might be the D (6 bases). Germline V CDR1 and CDR2: MNHEY, SMNVEV (reference sequence). The CDR3 is 15 amino acids. Deletions cut 5 bases from V and 4 bases from J, with 17 bases between. CDR3 residues: CASSPNNEGVYGYTF. In DNA, the CDR3 is TGTGCCAGCAGTCCCAATAATGAGGGGGTCTATGGCTACACCTTC.